This T cell receptor beta chain was sequenced for a study of blood T cells in healthy people across ages. Study results and caveats: A greater number of naive CD4+ cells and higher diversity distinguished long-lived donors from aged donors. As naive T cell percentage varied, TCR beta diversity correlated strongly with it.

The germline V gene encodes CDR1 SGHRS and CDR2 YFSETQ. Trimming removed 5 bases at V and 1 base at J, with 15 bases between. The CDR3 contains 15 residues. This clonotype has a count of ten or more. Its target is not known. A sample-barcoded 5' primer and a J-beta primer mix were used in a second PCR of roughly 7 to 11 cycles. Each of the samples gave a minimum of 2.5 million paired-end reads that contained CDR3. Via MiXCR, TCRdb re-called the 5' RACE reads, giving one row per CDR3 protein. The sample lists roughly 640,000 distinct CDR3 sequences; approximately 30% were seen once. This chain links TRBV5-1 with TRBJ1-1; no reliable D call. The clonotype was recovered from an elderly woman in good health. Input material: blood. CDR3 nucleotides: TGCGCCAGCAGTCCTCGGGAAGGCTCGAACACTGAAGCTTTCTTT. This translates into CASSPREGSNTEAFF.